Listed here are 20 T cell receptor beta chains from one sample, sequenced in a study of CD8+ T cells in alopecia areata. cDNA prepared by RNA extraction and subsequent reverse transcription served as the template for sequencing. Sequenced by immunoSEQ multiplex PCR; TCRdb stores in-frame clones only, minus some. The sample shows 90,000 or so clones, around 40% of them seen only once. Treatment here: oral pan-JAK inhibitor, 5-10 mg twice daily. The input for sequencing was CD8+ T cells sorted from blood, taken at week 24, from a patient treated with tofacitinib. These receptors originate from a human donor with alopecia areata.

This clone was counted between two and nine times. This chain links TRBV15 with TRBJ1-5; D uncertain. In germline, CDR1 is LNHNV, CDR2 YYDKDF (reference sequence). The CDR3 runs 14 residues. The V and J ends lost 6 bases and 0 bases respectively, with 9 bases between them. The CDR3 bases are TGTGCCACCAGGGAGGGATATAGCAATCAGCCCCAGCATTTT. This encodes CATREGYSNQPQHF.

The V gene is TRBV9, the J gene TRBJ1-1, with D unclear. Germline V gene sequence: CDR1 SGDLS, CDR2 YYNGEE. V lost 0 bases to trimming and J lost 5 bases, with 11 bases between them. CDR3 size: 14 residues. Here the CDR3 DNA reads TGTGCCAGCAGCGTAGGGGCTGAAGGGACTGAAGCTTTCTTT. It specifies CASSVGAEGTEAFF. The full variable domain, its missing parts supplied by reference TRBV9 and TRBJ1-1, is DSGVTQTPKHLITATGQRVTLRCSPRSGDLSVYWYQQSLDQGLQFLIQYYNGEERAKGNILERFSAQQFPDLHSELNLSSLELGDSALYFCASSVGAEGTEAFFGQGTRLTVV.

This sequence joins TRBV11-2 and TRBJ2-3; 9 nucleotides align to TRBD2. Germline trimming cut 5 bases from V and 6 bases from J; bases unmatched to any gene: 9. Germline CDR1 reads SGHAT; CDR2 reads FQNNGV. The CDR3 has 15 amino acids. CDR3 loop: CASSPSSGTRDTQYF. The DNA for the CDR3 is TGTGCCAGCAGCCCATCTAGCGGGACAAGGGATACGCAGTATTTT.

This clone was counted a few times. The DNA for the CDR3 is TGTGCCAGTAGCGCCGGCTCCTACAATGAGCAGTTCTTC. Translating gives CASSAGSYNEQFF. The rearrangement uses TRBV19 and TRBJ2-1; no firm D call. The CDR3 contains 13 residues. Germline loops: CDR1 LNHDA, CDR2 SQIVND (reference sequence). The V gene lost 6 bases and the J gene lost 0 bases, with 6 bases spanning the gap.

The gene calls are TRBV5-1 and TRBJ2-5, with 7 bases matching TRBD2. Germline CDR1 and CDR2: SGHRS and YFSETQ. The CDR3 sequence is 16 residues long. V was pared by 4 bases and J by 4 bases, with 13 bases of the junction left unmatched. CDR3 in DNA: TGCGCCAGCAGCCCGAGGGAGGGGAACCCTGGAGAGACCCAGTACTTC. Protein product: CASSPREGNPGETQYF.

This clone was seen a handful of times. The chain has TRBV5-1 and TRBJ1-1; a possible D gene is TRBD1 (6 bases). V shed 1 base and J shed 8 bases, with 15 bases lying between them. The CDR3 consists of 14 residues. Germline loops: CDR1 SGHRS, CDR2 YFSETQ. The CDR3, as DNA: TGCGCCAGCAGCTTGTCCCAGGGGCGGAAAGAAGCTTTCTTT. This gives the protein CASSLSQGRKEAFF.

This chain uses TRBV2 with TRBJ2-3, with D unclear. Per germline, CDR1 SNHLY and CDR2 FYNNEI. V was clipped by 1 base and J by 4 bases, with 6 bases between them. The CDR3 has 13 amino acids. The DNA for the CDR3 is TGTGCCAGCAGTGAAGGTGGGCCAGATACGCAGTATTTT. It encodes CASSEGGPDTQYF. Supplemented by reference TRBV2 and TRBJ2-3, the full variable domain reads EPEVTQTPSHQVTQMGQEVILRCVPISNHLYFYWYRQILGQKVEFLVSFYNNEISEKSEIFDDQFSVERPDGSNFTLKIRSTKLEDSAMYFCASSEGGPDTQYFGPGTRLTVL.

The chain combines TRBV7-9 with TRBJ1-1; weak D call: TRBD1 (5 bases). V gave up 5 bases and J gave up 7 bases, with 17 bases separating them. The germline V gene has CDR1 SEHNR and CDR2 FQNEAQ (reference sequence). The CDR3 is 14 amino acids. The CDR3 bases are TGTGCCAGCAGCCCACCGACAGATTCACTTGAAGCTTTCTTT. Protein: CASSPPTDSLEAFF. Using reference TRBV7-9 and TRBJ1-1 for the parts outside the CDR3, the full variable domain is DTGVSQNPRHKITKRGQNVTFRCDPISEHNRLYWYRQTLGQGPEFLTYFQNEAQLEKSRLLSDRFSAERPKGSFSTLEIQRTEQGDSAMYLCASSPPTDSLEAFFGQGTRLTVV.

The chain couples TRBV4-2 to TRBJ2-5; the D gene is possibly TRBD2 (5 bases). Per germline, CDR1 LGHNA and CDR2 YNFKEQ. V lost 4 bases, J lost 5 bases, and 17 bases lay in between. The CDR3 extends over 15 amino acids. CDR3 in DNA: TGTGCCAGCAGCCCCCTCCCGGGGTTAGGGGAGACCCAGTACTTC. Protein: CASSPLPGLGETQYF.

In this sample, this clone turned up a few times. This chain connects TRBV7-8 to TRBJ2-5; D is undetermined. Trimming shortened V by 5 bases and J by 5 bases, and 9 bases separated the two germline ends. The CDR3 totals 12 residues. Germline V gene lookup returns CDR1 SGHVS and CDR2 FQNEAQ. As DNA, the CDR3 is TGTGCCAGCAGCCCCATCGGGGAGACCCAGTACTTC. The encoded protein is CASSPIGETQYF.

V gene TRBV6-1 combines with J gene TRBJ2-1; 7 bases are a match to TRBD2. The V gene's germline CDR1 is MNHNS and CDR2 SASEGT. CDR3 length: 14 residues. V shed 7 bases and J 9 bases; nucleotides not matched to a gene: 12. The CDR3 region has the DNA TGTGCCAGCACTACTAGCGATGGAGGGAGTGAGCAGTTCTTC. Translating it yields CASTTSDGGSEQFF.

This chain links TRBV7-8 with TRBJ2-5, with D uncertain. The V end was cut by 0 bases, the J end by 5 bases, with 7 bases between. This CDR3 is 13 amino acids long. Germline assignment: CDR1 SGHVS and CDR2 FQNEAQ. As DNA, the CDR3 is TGTGCCAGCAGCTTAGCGCTCGGGGAGACCCAGTACTTC. Protein product: CASSLALGETQYF.

This sequence joins TRBV7-9 and TRBJ1-1, with 8 bases matching TRBD1. The length of the CDR3 is 15 residues. Losses at the gene ends were 0 bases for V and 5 bases for J; bases not matched to a gene: 5. Looked up from germline, CDR1 is SEHNR and CDR2 is FQNEAQ (reference sequence). The CDR3 region has the DNA TGTGCCAGCAGCTTAGCGCGCCAGGGGGCTACTGAAGCTTTCTTT. The encoded protein is CASSLARQGATEAFF.

V and J are TRBV2 and TRBJ2-2, with 7 bases matching TRBD2. V dropped 3 bases and J dropped 7; count of bases not matched to a gene: 14. Germline V gene sequence: CDR1 SNHLY, CDR2 FYNNEI. The CDR3 loop spans 17 amino acids. CDR3 bases: TGTGCCAGCAGTGATCTGGCCGGCGGGAGTAGGGGCGGGGAGCTGTTTTTT. Residues: CASSDLAGGSRGGELFF.

The J gene is TRBJ2-7, the V gene TRBV27, with D possibly being TRBD2 (6 bases). CDR1 is MNHEY, CDR2 SMNVEV, per germline (reference sequence). Trimming cost V 5 bases and J 7 bases, with 18 bases left between them. The CDR3 is 14 amino acids. This CDR3 reads CASSPGALRGEQYF. Written as DNA, the CDR3 is TGTGCCAGCAGTCCAGGTGCTCTTCGGGGGGAGCAGTACTTC.

Regarding this clone: The sample contains more than one DNA sequence encoding this CDR3. The rearrangement links TRBV7-2 to TRBJ2-3; 12 bases agree with TRBD2. This CDR3 spans 15 amino acids. CDR1 is SGHTA, CDR2 FQGNSA, per germline. J was trimmed by 3 bases and V by 4 bases; bases with no gene match: 2. The CDR3: CASSSTSGRTDTQYF. The DNA for the CDR3 is TGTGCCAGCAGCTCGACTAGCGGGAGAACAGATACGCAGTATTTT.

This rearrangement joins TRBV5-1 to TRBJ2-5; D is uncertain. This CDR3 comprises 14 residues. Germline assignment: CDR1 SGHRS and CDR2 YFSETQ. V lost 2 bases to trimming and J lost 1 base, with 9 bases between them. The chain's CDR3 is CASSFRRIQETQYF. Here the CDR3 DNA reads TGCGCCAGCAGCTTTCGTCGGATCCAAGAGACCCAGTACTTC.

The CDR3: CASSFSDSYNEQFF. DNA for the CDR3: TGTGCCAGCAGCTTCAGCGATTCCTACAATGAGCAGTTCTTC. The chain is built from TRBV7-3 and TRBJ2-1; no reliable D call. Germline V lookup: CDR1 SGHTA, CDR2 FQGTGA. This CDR3 has 14 residues. V lost 3 bases and J 1 base, leaving 7 bases between the germline ends.

The chain has TRBV27 and TRBJ2-7; TRBD2 agrees at 8 bases. This CDR3 comprises 14 residues. CDR1 and CDR2 (germline): MNHEY, SMNVEV (reference sequence). Losses at the gene ends were 3 bases for V and 3 bases for J; bases not matched to a gene: 4. CDR3 region: CASSFRGGGYEQYF. In DNA, the CDR3 is TGTGCCAGCAGTTTTCGGGGGGGCGGCTACGAGCAGTACTTC.

The genes are TRBV2 and TRBJ1-1; D gene ambiguous. Trimming cost V 8 bases and J 11 bases, with 15 bases left between them. The CDR3 sequence is 11 residues long. Germline lookup yields CDR1 SNHLY and CDR2 FYNNEI. The CDR3 sequence: CASEDPRVAFF. Written as DNA, the CDR3 is TGTGCCAGCGAGGACCCAAGGGTGGCTTTCTTT.